The clone carrying this T cell receptor beta chain was counted many times. Germline V gene lookup returns CDR1 KGHDR and CDR2 SFDVKD. CDR3 length: 15 residues. V lost 3 bases, J lost 2 bases, and 2 bases stayed unmatched. This record comes from a study of prognosis after radiotherapy for stage I lung cancer. At the level of the study: A biologically effective dose of at least 100 Gy came via 3-5 SBRT fractions. Distant metastasis occurred in several patients at a median of approximately seven months after radiotherapy, while some 16 showed no significant progression.

The genomic DNA TCR beta CDR3 region underwent two rounds of multiplex PCR. TRBV and TRBJ genes each had their own specific primers in first-round PCR. Universal primers were what the second PCR round relied on. TCRdb independently ran MiXCR on the multiplex PCR reads; one entry per CDR3 protein. The sample lists tens of thousands of distinct CDR3 sequences, 35% to 50% seen once, with about 32% in the top ten. The sequence was collected from a donor aged 50 or older with non-small cell lung cancer. Sample: PBMCs, taken before or after stereotactic body radiation therapy (not recorded which). The chain joins TRBV24-1 to TRBJ1-2, with 10 bases aligning to TRBD1. CDR3 protein: CATSDADRGNYGYTF. The CDR3 nucleotides read TGTGCCACCAGTGATGCGGACAGGGGGAACTATGGCTACACCTTC.